Listed below are T cell receptor beta chains from one sample, sequenced in a study of PD-1 blockade in classical Hodgkin lymphoma. The assay was immunoSEQ multiplex PCR, and TCRdb's table has in-frame clones only and misses some. The profile shows fewer than 55,000 clones, about 80% of them singletons. Sequences were derived from peripheral blood mononuclear cells (PBMCs), sampled before the fourth cycle of nivolumab. Receptors were obtained from a human donor with classical Hodgkin lymphoma. CDR3s include the opening cysteine and the closing phenylalanine or tryptophan. D genes are given only for firm matches. Size values are once, few and many counts, or a class for expanded clones, and some rows have none.

j_call,d_call,v_call,clone_size,cdr3_length,cdr3_aa,cdr3_nt
TRBJ2-7,TRBD1,TRBV11-2,once,14,CASTELAGGYEQYF,TGTGCCAGCACCGAGCTGGCAGGGGGCTACGAGCAGTACTTC
TRBJ1-3,TRBD1,TRBV19,-,15,CASSIGTGGGNTIYF,TGTGCCAGTAGTATTGGGACAGGGGGCGGAAACACCATATATTTT
TRBJ2-1,-,TRBV5-1,-,15,CASTKGTYSYNEQFF,TGCGCCAGCACCAAGGGTACCTACTCCTACAATGAGCAGTTCTTC
TRBJ2-5,TRBD1,TRBV9,-,15,CASSVGTGVQETQYF,TGTGCCAGCAGCGTTGGGACAGGGGTACAAGAGACCCAGTACTTC
TRBJ1-2,-,TRBV15,-,13,CATSRDTGYGYTF,TGTGCCACCAGCAGGGACACTGGATATGGCTACACCTTC
TRBJ2-7,-,TRBV7-9,once,13,CASSRDSTGEQYF,TGTGCCAGCAGCCGAGACTCTACGGGGGAGCAGTACTTC
TRBJ1-5,-,TRBV10-3,-,13,CAISDQSNQPQHF,TGTGCCATCAGTGATCAGAGCAATCAGCCCCAGCATTTT
TRBJ2-1,TRBD2,TRBV12-5,-,15,CASGSGGLAGNEQFF,TGTGCTAGTGGTTCGGGAGGACTAGCTGGGAATGAGCAGTTCTTC
TRBJ2-2,-,TRBV19,-,14,CASSIKVISGELFF,TGTGCCAGTAGTATAAAGGTCATATCCGGGGAGCTGTTTTTT
TRBJ1-1,-,TRBV9,-,14,CASSVVSGDTEAFF,TGTGCCAGCAGCGTAGTATCGGGGGATACTGAAGCTTTCTTT
TRBJ2-5,TRBD2,TRBV6-5,-,15,CASRTSGGNQETQYF,TGTGCCAGCAGAACTAGCGGGGGGAATCAAGAGACCCAGTACTTC
TRBJ1-1,-,TRBV4-2,once,17,CASSQGGLRGGNTEAFF,TGTGCCAGCAGCCAAGGGGGGTTGAGGGGGGGGAACACTGAAGCTTTCTTT
TRBJ1-3,-,TRBV27,-,14,CASSSRSSGNTIYF,TGTGCCAGCAGTTCAAGATCCTCTGGAAACACCATATATTTT
TRBJ1-1,TRBD1,TRBV7-9,-,14,CASSLQGDSTEAFF,TGTGCCAGCAGCTTACAGGGGGATTCCACTGAAGCTTTCTTT
TRBJ2-1,TRBD2,TRBV7-2,-,16,CASSLSGTSSYNEQFF,TGTGCCAGCAGCCTCTCGGGGACTAGCTCCTACAATGAGCAGTTCTTC
TRBJ1-1,-,TRBV7-9,few,14,CASSLTGGITEAFF,TGTGCCAGCAGCCTCACGGGCGGTATCACTGAAGCTTTCTTT
TRBJ1-2,-,TRBV19,-,11,CASYGGYGYTF,TGTGCCAGTTACGGAGGGTATGGCTACACCTTC
TRBJ2-5,-,TRBV2,once,15,CASSEALARSETQYF,TGTGCCAGCAGTGAAGCGCTTGCAAGATCAGAGACCCAGTACTTC
TRBJ2-1,-,TRBV7-2,-,16,CASSPPGQSFYNEQFF,TGTGCCAGCAGCCCTCCCGGGCAGTCCTTTTACAATGAGCAGTTCTTC
TRBJ2-7,-,TRBV27,-,13,CASSLWQSYEQYF,TGTGCCAGCAGTTTATGGCAGAGCTACGAGCAGTACTTC
TRBJ1-2,-,TRBV25-1,-,13,CASNGPTSYGYTF,TGTGCCAGCAACGGACCTACCTCCTATGGCTACACCTTC
TRBJ2-7,-,TRBV7-8,-,15,CASSLGAEGGYEQYF,TGTGCCAGCAGCTTGGGGGCGGAGGGGGGCTACGAGCAGTACTTC
TRBJ1-3,-,TRBV2,-,13,CASRTVSGNTIYF,TGTGCCAGCAGGACAGTCTCTGGAAACACCATATATTTT
TRBJ1-4,TRBD1,TRBV28,-,14,CASSWGTENEKLFF,TGTGCCAGCAGTTGGGGGACAGAGAATGAAAAACTGTTTTTT
TRBJ2-2,-,TRBV11-3,once,15,CASSLGGADTGELFF,TGTGCCAGCAGCTTAGGAGGGGCGGACACCGGGGAGCTGTTTTTT
TRBJ1-2,TRBD1,TRBV7-2,-,16,CASSPTGGIGNYGYTF,TGTGCCAGCAGCCCGACAGGGGGAATAGGGAACTATGGCTACACCTTC
TRBJ1-1,-,TRBV7-6,-,13,CASSLSGFTEAFF,TGTGCCAGCAGCTTATCAGGATTCACTGAAGCTTTCTTT
TRBJ2-2,-,TRBV6-5,-,16,CASSYSADSNTGELFF,TGTGCCAGCAGTTACAGTGCTGACAGCAACACCGGGGAGCTGTTTTTT
TRBJ2-5,TRBD2,TRBV10-3,-,15,CAISEASGISATQYF,TGTGCCATCAGTGAGGCCAGCGGGATATCAGCGACCCAGTACTTC
TRBJ1-1,-,TRBV28,few,16,CASSFVGGLMNTEAFF,TGTGCCAGCAGTTTTGTCGGCGGTCTCATGAACACTGAAGCTTTCTTT
TRBJ2-7,TRBD1,TRBV5-4,-,16,CASSLVGTGLSYEQYF,TGTGCCAGCAGCTTGGTGGGGACAGGGTTGTCCTACGAGCAGTACTTC
TRBJ1-2,-,TRBV6-6,-,13,CASYFRGTYGYTF,TGTGCCAGTTATTTCCGGGGGACCTATGGCTACACCTTC
TRBJ1-4,-,TRBV28,-,16,CASSLGRDPTNEKLFF,TGTGCCAGCAGTTTGGGTCGGGACCCCACTAATGAAAAACTGTTTTTT
TRBJ2-1,-,TRBV7-2,-,13,CASSLIGVDEQFF,TGTGCCAGCAGCTTGATAGGGGTAGATGAGCAGTTCTTC
TRBJ2-3,TRBD1,TRBV5-1,-,14,CASSRDSPTDTQYF,TGCGCCAGCAGTAGGGACAGCCCCACAGATACGCAGTATTTT
TRBJ1-1,-,TRBV2,-,13,CASSAGLNTEAFF,TGTGCCAGCAGTGCAGGTCTGAACACTGAAGCTTTCTTT
TRBJ1-6,-,TRBV4-3,-,16,CASSQDRKGWNSPLHF,TGCGCCAGCAGCCAAGATAGGAAGGGGTGGAATTCACCCCTCCACTTT
TRBJ2-5,-,TRBV5-6,-,14,CASSLVGAQETQYF,TGTGCCAGCAGCTTGGTGGGAGCGCAAGAGACCCAGTACTTC
TRBJ2-5,-,TRBV7-2,-,14,CASSSQRGKETQYF,TGTGCCAGCAGCTCTCAGAGGGGGAAAGAGACCCAGTACTTC
TRBJ1-1,-,TRBV7-8,-,13,CASSLYQGTEAFF,TGTGCCAGCAGCTTATATCAAGGGACTGAAGCTTTCTTT
TRBJ1-6,-,TRBV27,-,15,CASSLRGFYNSPLHF,TGTGCCAGCAGTTTAAGGGGATTCTATAATTCACCCCTCCACTTT
TRBJ2-1,-,TRBV7-2,-,10,CASSLYEQFF,TGTGCCAGCAGCTTATACGAGCAGTTCTTC
TRBJ2-2,-,TRBV10-3,-,12,CAISTGTGELFF,TGTGCCATCAGTACGGGCACCGGGGAGCTGTTTTTT
TRBJ1-1,-,TRBV5-1,medium-sized,14,CASSLGDSNTEAFF,TGCGCCAGCAGCTTGGGGGATTCGAACACTGAAGCTTTCTTT
TRBJ2-2,-,TRBV9,-,15,CASSGIASNTGELFF,TGTGCCAGCAGCGGTATAGCTTCGAACACCGGGGAGCTGTTTTTT
TRBJ1-4,-,TRBV6-6,-,15,CASSYSGPTNEKLFF,TGTGCCAGCAGTTACTCTGGGCCAACTAATGAAAAACTGTTTTTT
TRBJ2-3,TRBD2,TRBV7-3,-,15,CASSISGRTTDTQYF,TGTGCCAGCAGCATTAGCGGGAGAACCACAGATACGCAGTATTTT
TRBJ1-6,TRBD1,TRBV27,few,15,CASSSGTATSSPLHF,TGTGCCAGCAGTAGCGGGACAGCTACATCGTCACCCCTCCACTTT
TRBJ1-1,-,TRBV5-4,few,14,CASSLGYSPTEAFF,TGTGCCAGCAGCTTGGGGTATTCTCCGACTGAAGCTTTCTTT
TRBJ2-3,-,TRBV5-1,-,12,CASSLERGRQYF,TGCGCCAGCAGCTTGGAACGGGGGCGACAGTATTTT
TRBJ2-7,-,TRBV5-1,-,15,CASNGRHPSKDEQYF,TGCGCCAGCAACGGCAGGCACCCAAGCAAGGACGAGCAGTACTTC
TRBJ2-5,TRBD2,TRBV30,-,15,CAWSPQRGGQETQYF,TGTGCCTGGAGTCCCCAGCGGGGGGGCCAAGAGACCCAGTACTTC
TRBJ2-3,-,TRBV7-9,-,14,CASSLGLAKDTQYF,TGTGCCAGCAGCTTAGGGTTAGCGAAAGATACGCAGTATTTT
TRBJ1-1,-,TRBV6-6,-,13,CASTLGDNTEAFF,TGTGCCAGCACTTTAGGCGACAACACTGAAGCTTTCTTT